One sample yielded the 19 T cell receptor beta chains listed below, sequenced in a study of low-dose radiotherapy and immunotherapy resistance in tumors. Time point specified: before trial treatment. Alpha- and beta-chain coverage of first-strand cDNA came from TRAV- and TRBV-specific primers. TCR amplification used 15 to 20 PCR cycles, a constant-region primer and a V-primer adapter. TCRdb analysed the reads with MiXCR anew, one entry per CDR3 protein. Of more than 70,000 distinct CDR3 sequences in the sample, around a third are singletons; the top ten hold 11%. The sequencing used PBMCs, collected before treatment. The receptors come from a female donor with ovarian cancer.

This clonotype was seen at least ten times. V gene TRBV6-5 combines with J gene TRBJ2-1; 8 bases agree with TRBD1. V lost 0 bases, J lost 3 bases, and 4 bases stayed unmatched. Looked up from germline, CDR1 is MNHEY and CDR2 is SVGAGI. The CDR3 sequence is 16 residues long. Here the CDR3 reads CASSYSVGTGYNEQFF. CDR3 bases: TGTGCCAGCAGTTACTCGGTAGGGACAGGCTACAATGAGCAGTTCTTC.

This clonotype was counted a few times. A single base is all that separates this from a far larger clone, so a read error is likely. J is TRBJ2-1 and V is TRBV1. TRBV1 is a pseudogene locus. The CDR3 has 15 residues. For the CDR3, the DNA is TGCGCCAGCAGCCAAGAACGAATCTCCTACAATGAGCAGTTCTTC. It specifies CASSQERISYNEQFF.

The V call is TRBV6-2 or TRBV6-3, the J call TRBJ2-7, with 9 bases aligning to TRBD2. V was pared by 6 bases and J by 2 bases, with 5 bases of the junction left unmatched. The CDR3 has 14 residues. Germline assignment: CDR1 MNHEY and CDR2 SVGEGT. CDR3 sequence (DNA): TGTGCCAGCAGCTTGAGCGGGAGGCCCTACGAGCAGTACTTC. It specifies CASSLSGRPYEQYF.

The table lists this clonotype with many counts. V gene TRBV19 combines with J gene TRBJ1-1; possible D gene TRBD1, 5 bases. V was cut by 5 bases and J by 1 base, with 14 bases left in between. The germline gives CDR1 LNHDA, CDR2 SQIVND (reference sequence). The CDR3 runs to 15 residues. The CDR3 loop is CASSGEMGGNTEAFF. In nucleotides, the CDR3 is TGTGCCAGTAGTGGCGAGATGGGGGGGAACACTGAAGCTTTCTTT.

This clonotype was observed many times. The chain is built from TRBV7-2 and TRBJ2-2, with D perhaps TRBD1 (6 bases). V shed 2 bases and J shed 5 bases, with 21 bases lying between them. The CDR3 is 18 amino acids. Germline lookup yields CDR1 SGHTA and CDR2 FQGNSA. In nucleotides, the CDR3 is TGTGCCAGCAGCTTAAGGGCAACACAGGGTGTGAGAACCGGGGAGCTGTTTTTT. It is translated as CASSLRATQGVRTGELFF.

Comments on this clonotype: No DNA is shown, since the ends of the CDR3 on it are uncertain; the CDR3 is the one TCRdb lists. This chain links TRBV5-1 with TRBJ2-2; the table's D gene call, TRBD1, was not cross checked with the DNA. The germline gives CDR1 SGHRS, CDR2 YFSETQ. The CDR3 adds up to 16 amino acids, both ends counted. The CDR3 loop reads CASSTVNTGELFFFFF.

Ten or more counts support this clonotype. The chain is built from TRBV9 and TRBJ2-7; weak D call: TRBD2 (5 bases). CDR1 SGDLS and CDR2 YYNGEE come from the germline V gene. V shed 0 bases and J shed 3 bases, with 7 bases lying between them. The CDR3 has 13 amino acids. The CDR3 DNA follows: TGTGCCAGCAGCGTAGAACTAGGCTACGAGCAGTACTTC. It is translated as CASSVELGYEQYF.

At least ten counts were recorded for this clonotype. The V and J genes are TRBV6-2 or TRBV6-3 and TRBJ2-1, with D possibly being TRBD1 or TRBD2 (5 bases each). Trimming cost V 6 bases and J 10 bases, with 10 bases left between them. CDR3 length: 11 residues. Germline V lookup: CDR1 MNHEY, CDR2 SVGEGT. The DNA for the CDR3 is TGTGCCAGCAGGAGGGGCACGGAGCAGTTCTTC. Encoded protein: CASRRGTEQFF.

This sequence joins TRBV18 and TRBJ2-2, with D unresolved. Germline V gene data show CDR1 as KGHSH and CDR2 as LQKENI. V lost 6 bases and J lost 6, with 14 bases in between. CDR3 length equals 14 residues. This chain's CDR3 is CASSPIQRSGELFF. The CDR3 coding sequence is TGTGCCAGCTCGCCGATTCAGAGATCCGGGGAGCTGTTTTTT. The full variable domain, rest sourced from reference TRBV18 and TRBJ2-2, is NAGVMQNPRHLVRRRGQEARLRCSPMKGHSHVYWYRQLPEEGLKFMVYLQKENIIDESGMPKERFSAEFPKEGPSILRIQQVVRGDSAAYFCASSPIQRSGELFFGEGSRLTVL.

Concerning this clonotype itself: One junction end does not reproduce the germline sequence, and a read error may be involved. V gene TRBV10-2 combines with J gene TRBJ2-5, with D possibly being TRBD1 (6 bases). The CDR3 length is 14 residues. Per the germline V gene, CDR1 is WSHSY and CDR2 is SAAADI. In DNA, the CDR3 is TGTGCCACCATGGATGGGGGCCCTCAAGAGACCCAGTACTTC. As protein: CATMDGGPQETQYF.

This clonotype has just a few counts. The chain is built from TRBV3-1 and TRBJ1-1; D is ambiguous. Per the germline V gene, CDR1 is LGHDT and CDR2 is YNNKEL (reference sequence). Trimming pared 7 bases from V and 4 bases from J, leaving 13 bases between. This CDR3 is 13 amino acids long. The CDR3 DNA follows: TGTGCCAGCAATTCGGGAGCTGGCACTGAAGCTTTCTTT. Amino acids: CASNSGAGTEAFF.

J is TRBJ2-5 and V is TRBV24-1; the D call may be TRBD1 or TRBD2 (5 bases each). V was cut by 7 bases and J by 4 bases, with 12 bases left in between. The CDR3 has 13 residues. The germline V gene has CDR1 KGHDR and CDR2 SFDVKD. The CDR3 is CATSPGTPETQYF. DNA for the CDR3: TGTGCCACCAGCCCCGGGACCCCAGAGACCCAGTACTTC.

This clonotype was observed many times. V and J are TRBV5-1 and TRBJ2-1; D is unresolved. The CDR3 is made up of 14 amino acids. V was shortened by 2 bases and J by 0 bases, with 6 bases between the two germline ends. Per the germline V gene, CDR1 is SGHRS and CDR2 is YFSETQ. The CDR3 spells CASSFRASYNEQFF. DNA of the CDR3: TGCGCCAGCAGCTTCCGGGCCTCCTACAATGAGCAGTTCTTC.

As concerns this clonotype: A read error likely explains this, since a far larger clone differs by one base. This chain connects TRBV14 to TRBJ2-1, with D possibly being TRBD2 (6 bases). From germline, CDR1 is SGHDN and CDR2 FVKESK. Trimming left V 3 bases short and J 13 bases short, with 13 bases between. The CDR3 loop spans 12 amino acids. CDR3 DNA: TGTGCCAGCAGCCAGCCCGGAGGGACCCAGTTCTTC. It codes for CASSQPGGTQFF.

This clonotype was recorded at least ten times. CDR3 in amino acids: CASSTQGIDTQYF. CDR3 sequence (DNA): TGTGCCAGCAGTACCCAGGGGATTGATACGCAGTATTTT. The genes are TRBV28 and TRBJ2-3; D possibly corresponds to TRBD1 (6 bases). V was pared by 5 bases and J by 6 bases, with 12 bases between. CDR3 length equals 13 residues. CDR1 and CDR2 (germline): MDHEN, SYDVKM.

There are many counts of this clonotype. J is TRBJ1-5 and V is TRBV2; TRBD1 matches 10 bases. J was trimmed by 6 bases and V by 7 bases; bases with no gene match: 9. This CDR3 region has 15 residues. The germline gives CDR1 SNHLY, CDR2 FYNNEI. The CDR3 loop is CASTRTGGTGQPQHF. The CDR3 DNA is TGTGCCAGCACACGGACAGGGGGAACGGGTCAGCCCCAGCATTTT.

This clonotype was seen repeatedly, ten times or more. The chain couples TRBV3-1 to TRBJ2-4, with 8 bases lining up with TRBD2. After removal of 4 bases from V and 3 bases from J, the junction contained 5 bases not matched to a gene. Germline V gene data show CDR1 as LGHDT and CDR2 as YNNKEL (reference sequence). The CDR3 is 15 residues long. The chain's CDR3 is CASSPGTSGKNIQYF. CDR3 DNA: TGTGCCAGCAGCCCTGGAACTAGCGGCAAAAACATTCAGTACTTC.

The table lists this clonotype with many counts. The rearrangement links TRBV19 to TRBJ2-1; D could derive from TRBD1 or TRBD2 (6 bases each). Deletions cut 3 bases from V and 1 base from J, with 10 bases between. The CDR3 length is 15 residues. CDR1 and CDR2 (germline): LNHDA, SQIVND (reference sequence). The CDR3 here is CASSIQGRSYNEQFF. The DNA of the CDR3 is TGTGCCAGTAGTATCCAGGGGAGGTCCTACAATGAGCAGTTCTTC.

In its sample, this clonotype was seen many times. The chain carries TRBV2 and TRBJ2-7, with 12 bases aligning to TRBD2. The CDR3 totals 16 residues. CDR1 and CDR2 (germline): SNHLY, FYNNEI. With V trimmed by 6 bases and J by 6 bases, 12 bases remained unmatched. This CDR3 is CASSLSELAGGREQYF. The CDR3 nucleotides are TGTGCCAGCAGCCTATCTGAACTAGCGGGAGGCCGCGAGCAGTACTTC. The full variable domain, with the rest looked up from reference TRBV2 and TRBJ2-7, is EPEVTQTPSHQVTQMGQEVILRCVPISNHLYFYWYRQILGQKVEFLVSFYNNEISEKSEIFDDQFSVERPDGSNFTLKIRSTKLEDSAMYFCASSLSELAGGREQYFGPGTRLTVT.